These T cell receptor beta chains were read from a single sample in a study of spatial heterogeneity in lung cancer. One entry per CDR3 protein, called by TCRdb with MiXCR from the 5' RACE reads. The sample holds some 14,000 distinct CDR3 sequences; about 5.4% are singletons and the top ten take 11%. The starting material was lung tumor tissue, obtained at surgery. The source is a female donor with early-stage non-small cell lung cancer. Each CDR3 is given with its conserved first and last residue. Clone size, where shown, is once, few, many, or a class for clones that have expanded.

V gene: TRBV6-1
J gene: TRBJ2-1
clone size: many
CDR3 protein: CASTNQLYNEQFF

V gene: TRBV25-1
J gene: TRBJ2-5
clone size: medium-sized
CDR3 protein: CASSEPESTETQYF

V gene: TRBV5-6
J gene: TRBJ2-1
clone size: .
CDR3 protein: CASSFDREQFF

V gene: TRBV6-2/TRBV6-3
J gene: TRBJ1-2
clone size: many
CDR3 protein: CASSYQPANYGYTF

V gene: TRBV6-5
J gene: TRBJ1-2
clone size: many
CDR3 protein: CASRGGVYGYTF

V gene: TRBV7-2
J gene: TRBJ1-2
clone size: many
CDR3 protein: CASRTDRRSLYGYTF

V gene: TRBV20-1
J gene: TRBJ1-1
clone size: many
CDR3 protein: CSALLMNTEAFF

V gene: TRBV5-1
J gene: TRBJ1-1
clone size: .
CDR3 protein: CASSNRALNTEAFF

V gene: TRBV7-9
J gene: TRBJ2-5
clone size: medium-sized
CDR3 protein: CASRPAGGQETQYF

V gene: TRBV5-5
J gene: TRBJ1-6
clone size: many
CDR3 protein: CASSSQTVGRPLHF

V gene: TRBV7-2
J gene: TRBJ2-3
clone size: medium-sized
CDR3 protein: CASKAGLADTQYF

V gene: TRBV15
J gene: TRBJ1-2
clone size: many
CDR3 protein: CATSRAIRGGGGYTF

V gene: TRBV11-2
J gene: TRBJ2-5
clone size: many
CDR3 protein: CASSSSGGPQETQYF

V gene: TRBV11-2
J gene: TRBJ1-2
clone size: medium-sized
CDR3 protein: CASSLRTVSLYGYTF

V gene: TRBV15
J gene: TRBJ2-1
clone size: many
CDR3 protein: CATSRDQGPGNEQFF

V gene: TRBV12-3/TRBV12-4
J gene: TRBJ1-2
clone size: .
CDR3 protein: CASSTTTGHTF

V gene: TRBV6-5
J gene: TRBJ1-4
clone size: many
CDR3 protein: CASSYSTTGGLRLFF

V gene: TRBV20-1
J gene: TRBJ2-5
clone size: many
CDR3 protein: CSAPRGGKETQYF

V gene: TRBV10-3
J gene: TRBJ2-1
clone size: medium-sized
CDR3 protein: CAISESILGTPRNEQFF

V gene: TRBV29-1
J gene: TRBJ2-1
clone size: .
CDR3 protein: CSVWDRGFNEQFF

V gene: TRBV2
J gene: TRBJ1-2
clone size: medium-sized
CDR3 protein: CASNRLNYGYTF

V gene: TRBV4-1
J gene: TRBJ1-3
clone size: .
CDR3 protein: CASSQASAGNTIYF

V gene: TRBV18
J gene: TRBJ1-1
clone size: many
CDR3 protein: CASSQEAEAFF